The 3 T cell receptor beta chains given below trace back to one sample, sequenced in a study of regulatory T cells in long-lasting Graves disease. Documented time point: newly diagnosed GD, antithyroid drugs for less than 3 months. From PBMCs, RNA was extracted and then used to make the TCR library. Arm-PCR of CDR3 regions and iRepertoire HTBI primers were used to build TCR beta libraries. Using its own MiXCR run on the multiplex PCR reads, TCRdb lists one record per CDR3 protein. The sample has about 540,000 distinct CDR3 sequences; around an eighth are singletons. This sample also appeared in a second study, on T cells in Graves' hyperthyroidism and ophthalmopathy.

The sequenced sample was peripheral blood mononuclear cells (PBMCs), obtained at new diagnosis, from a patient treated with antithyroid drugs. These receptors originate from a man aged 30 to 45 with Graves disease.

This clonotype came up many times. V and J are TRBV9 and TRBJ2-5; D is ambiguous. Trimming left V 0 bases short and J 3 bases short, with 9 bases between. Germline CDR1 is SGDLS and CDR2 is YYNGEE. The CDR3 consists of 14 residues. The CDR3 loop is CASSVDGLEETQYF. CDR3 nucleotide sequence: TGTGCCAGCAGCGTAGACGGGCTCGAAGAGACCCAGTACTTC.

This clonotype was seen repeatedly, ten times or more. The rearrangement uses TRBV6-1 and TRBJ2-7; TRBD1 might be the D (5 bases). This CDR3 has 15 amino acids. V was clipped by 4 bases and J by 0 bases, with 13 bases between them. The germline CDR1 and CDR2 sequences are MNHNS and SASEGT. The CDR3 sequence: CASSADRRSSYEQYF. In DNA form, the CDR3 reads TGTGCCAGCAGTGCCGACAGACGTAGCTCCTACGAGCAGTACTTC.

In its sample, this clonotype was seen a few times. The J gene is TRBJ2-1, the V gene TRBV5-8; D possibly corresponds to TRBD2 (6 bases). Trimming shortened V by 3 bases and J by 9 bases, and 16 bases separated the two germline ends. Germline assignment: CDR1 SGHTS and CDR2 YDEGEE. CDR3 length: 14 residues. The CDR3 DNA reads TGTGCCAGCAGCTCAAGGTATCGGCGGGGTGAGCAGTTCTTC. Translating gives CASSSRYRRGEQFF.